What follows are 14 T cell receptor beta chains derived from one specimen sequenced in a study of cytomegalovirus exposure and HLA in healthy donors. The PCR ran on 60 Vbeta and 13 Jbeta primers. Some clones are missing from TCRdb's copy, which holds only in-frame ones; the method was immunoSEQ multiplex PCR. This table has over 200,000 clones, about 84% appearing once. The sample was PBMCs. The receptors here all came from a human donor in good health.

This chain uses TRBV30 with TRBJ1-2, with TRBD1 identical over 8 bases. Germline values: CDR1 GTSNPN, CDR2 SVGIG (reference sequence). This CDR3 is built from 15 residues. The V and J ends lost 5 bases and 4 bases, in that order; junction bases with no gene match: 12. CDR3 residues: CAWETSPGTGYGYTF. CDR3 nucleotide sequence: TGTGCCTGGGAAACATCCCCCGGGACAGGCTATGGCTACACCTTC.

The chain carries TRBV5-3 and TRBJ1-5; 9 positions match TRBD1. TRBV5-3 is known as an ORF, though its function is uncertain. This CDR3 contains 20 residues. The V and J ends lost 4 bases and 1 base, in that order; junction bases with no gene match: 18. CDR3: CARSPSDGTGMNRSNQPQHF. The CDR3 DNA reads TGTGCCAGAAGCCCTAGTGATGGGACAGGGATGAATCGAAGCAATCAGCCCCAGCATTTT.

V usage is TRBV4-1 and J usage is TRBJ2-7; the match to TRBD1 covers 11 bases. Trimming at V came to 4 bases and at J to 3 bases, leaving 8 bases not matched to a gene. The CDR3 extends over 16 amino acids. Germline CDR1 MGHRA, CDR2 YSYEKL. The CDR3 reads CASSLDGQGALYEQYF. DNA for the CDR3: TGCGCCAGCAGCCTAGATGGACAGGGGGCTCTCTACGAGCAGTACTTC.

The genes are TRBV9 and TRBJ2-1; D remains unclear. CDR1 and CDR2 from the germline V gene are SGDLS and YYNGEE. CDR3 length: 13 residues. Trimming removed 4 bases from V and 10 bases from J, with 15 bases in between. The CDR3 nucleotides read TGTGCCAGCAGCCCAAGTTATTTGGCCGAGCAGTTCTTC. This codes for CASSPSYLAEQFF.

V is TRBV6-6 and J is TRBJ2-3; 7 nucleotides match TRBD2. Germline V gene sequence: CDR1 MNHNY, CDR2 SVGAGI (reference sequence). V shed 6 bases, J shed 14 bases, and the junction held 8 bases outside the gene matches. This CDR3 has 11 residues. The chain's CDR3 is CASSPGLLSYF. The CDR3 region has the DNA TGTGCCAGCAGCCCGGGACTACTGTCGTATTTT.

J is TRBJ1-3 and V is TRBV2, with D possibly TRBD1 on 5 matching bases. CDR3 length: 15 amino acids. Germline CDR1 reads SNHLY; CDR2 reads FYNNEI. V lost 0 bases and J lost 0, with 6 bases in between. The DNA of the CDR3 is TGTGCCAGCAGTGAAGCCGGGGGCTCTGGAAACACCATATATTTT. Its protein is CASSEAGGSGNTIYF.

The chain joins TRBV4-3 to TRBJ2-3, with D perhaps matching TRBD2 (5 bases). CDR1 is LGHNA, CDR2 YSLEER, per germline. Trimming cost V 1 base and J 2 bases, with 10 bases left between them. The length of the CDR3 is 15 residues. CDR3 loop: CASSQGTGFTDTQYF. CDR3 DNA sequence: TGCGCCAGCAGCCAAGGAACGGGATTCACAGATACGCAGTATTTT.

The rearrangement joins TRBV11-2 to TRBJ1-5; 8 bases align to TRBD1. Germline lookup yields CDR1 SGHAT and CDR2 FQNNGV. The V segment lost 4 bases and the J segment 0 bases; nucleotides outside the gene matches: 5. This CDR3 spans 16 amino acids. Here the CDR3 reads CASSYDRGYSNQPQHF. The DNA for the CDR3 is TGTGCCAGCAGCTACGACAGGGGTTATAGCAATCAGCCCCAGCATTTT.

This rearrangement joins TRBV7-2 to TRBJ2-1; 11 positions match TRBD2. The CDR3 totals 18 residues. Germline CDR1 and CDR2: SGHTA and FQGNSA. With V trimmed by 1 base and J by 0 bases, 5 bases remained unmatched. CDR3 in amino acids: CASSLELLAGGSYNEQFF. CDR3 nucleotides: TGTGCCAGCAGCTTAGAACTCCTAGCGGGAGGCTCCTACAATGAGCAGTTCTTC. Complete variable domain (other parts from reference TRBV7-2 and TRBJ2-1): GAGVSQSPSNKVTEKGKDVELRCDPISGHTALYWYRQSLGQGLEFLIYFQGNSAPDKSGLPSDRFSAERTGGSVSTLTIQRTQQEDSAVYLCASSLELLAGGSYNEQFFGPGTRLTVL.

The V and J genes are TRBV4-3 and TRBJ2-2; D gene unclear. The V end lost 4 bases, the J end lost 6 bases, and 12 bases lay between the germline ends. Germline V gene data show CDR1 as LGHNA and CDR2 as YSLEER. CDR3 length equals 14 residues. CDR3 region: CASSLQTVSGELFF. The CDR3 coding sequence is TGCGCCAGCAGCCTCCAAACGGTATCCGGGGAGCTGTTTTTT.

V gene TRBV18 combines with J gene TRBJ1-2; TRBD1 might be the D (6 bases). This CDR3 contains 16 residues. Germline V CDR1 and CDR2: KGHSH, LQKENI. The germline V and J ends were trimmed by 1 base and 2 bases, with 14 bases remaining between them. CDR3 DNA: TGTGCCAGCTCACCACTTAGCGGGGGGCGAAACTATGGCTACACCTTC. Translation: CASSPLSGGRNYGYTF.

This chain uses TRBV7-2 with TRBJ2-5, with D possibly being TRBD2 (6 bases). Germline CDR1 is SGHTA and CDR2 is FQGNSA. This CDR3 is 14 amino acids long. V gave up 4 bases and J gave up 3 bases, with 12 bases separating them. The CDR3 DNA follows: TGTGCCAGCAGCTCCGGGACTTTCAAAGAGACCCAGTACTTC. Translating it yields CASSSGTFKETQYF.

The genes are TRBV4-3 and TRBJ2-7, with TRBD2 as a possible D gene (5 bases). Per germline, CDR1 LGHNA and CDR2 YSLEER. Trimming pared 0 bases from V and 5 bases from J, leaving 14 bases between. The CDR3 runs to 15 residues. For the CDR3, the DNA is TGCGCCAGCAGCCAAGAAAAAGCGGTCCACGACGAGCAGTACTTC. Translating it yields CASSQEKAVHDEQYF.

The V and J genes are TRBV28 and TRBJ2-1; weak D call: TRBD1 (5 bases). V was cut by 7 bases and J by 5 bases, with 15 bases left in between. The CDR3 contains 14 residues. CDR1 MDHEN and CDR2 SYDVKM come from the germline V gene. In DNA, the CDR3 is TGTGCCAGCACCCCAGGGCCCTATGACAATGAGCAGTTCTTC. Translated: CASTPGPYDNEQFF.